This TCR beta chain derives from a study of blood T cell repertoires in COVID-19. Profiling relied on immunoSEQ multiplex PCR, and the TCRdb table lists in-frame clones only, not all of them. The sample carries about 480,000 clones, roughly 89% recorded once. Sequencing used peripheral blood. The clonotype comes from a man aged 18 to 30 with COVID-19, enrolled during active disease.

The CDR3 spells CSASSPGDLRYEQYF. DNA of the CDR3: TGCAGTGCTAGTTCCCCAGGGGACCTACGTTACGAGCAGTACTTC. The chain uses TRBV20-1 and TRBJ2-7; a possible D gene is TRBD1 (6 bases). Trimming took off 3 bases at V and 4 bases at J, with 19 bases between the two ends. The CDR3 totals 15 residues. Germline V lookup: CDR1 DFQATT, CDR2 SNEGSKA (reference sequence).